A single sample gave rise to the 26 T cell receptor beta chains below, sequenced in a study of T cells in Graves' hyperthyroidism and ophthalmopathy. RNA transcripts gave rise to amplified TCR beta CDR3 regions. HTBI primers were the set used in a first-round RT-PCR of the TCR CDR3. From the multiplex PCR reads, TCRdb called clonotypes with MiXCR, one entry per CDR3 protein. The table shows around 340,000 distinct CDR3 sequences, with roughly 17% occurring only once. Sample: blood. Receptors were obtained from a woman in her thirties with Graves' hyperthyroidism that later progressed to Graves' ophthalmopathy.

This clonotype was detected only a few times. J is TRBJ2-2 and V is TRBV19; possible D gene TRBD2, 5 bases. Trimming pared 5 bases from V and 4 bases from J, leaving 14 bases between. The V gene's germline CDR1 is LNHDA and CDR2 SQIVND (reference sequence). The CDR3 covers 15 residues. The CDR3 loop reads CASSWTSEGTGELFF. The CDR3 DNA reads as TGTGCCAGTAGTTGGACTTCCGAGGGCACCGGGGAGCTGTTTTTT.

This clonotype was recorded at least ten times. The chain joins TRBV5-1 to TRBJ2-5; 10 bases align to TRBD1. Germline CDR1 SGHRS, CDR2 YFSETQ. Trimming cost V 4 bases and J 5 bases; bases outside gene matches: 8. The CDR3 loop spans 15 amino acids. The CDR3 is CASSGGTGAGETQYF. CDR3 nucleotides: TGCGCCAGCAGCGGCGGGACAGGGGCCGGGGAGACCCAGTACTTC.

To note about this clonotype: The junction and the germline gene differ at one end; a read error may be behind it. The CDR3 nucleotides read TGTGCCAGTAGTGTCAAGGGGGGTGGATACACTGAGCAGTTCTTC. Encoded protein: CASSVKGGGYTEQFF. V gene TRBV19 combines with J gene TRBJ2-1, with D possibly being TRBD1 or TRBD2 (6 bases each). The CDR3 runs to 15 residues. CDR1 and CDR2 from the germline V gene are LNHDA and SQIVND (reference sequence).

This clonotype was seen only once. The V call is TRBV28, the J call TRBJ2-7; 10 nucleotides align to TRBD1. The germline CDR1 and CDR2 sequences are MDHEN and SYDVKM. J was trimmed by 3 bases and V by 5 bases; bases with no gene match: 7. The CDR3 contains 15 residues. CDR3 bases: TGTGCCAGCAGTACCCGGACAGGGGGTTTCTACGAGCAGTACGTC. Residues: CASSTRTGGFYEQYV.

This clonotype was seen many times. The V and J genes are TRBV28 and TRBJ2-1, with D tentatively TRBD1 (6 bases). V dropped 10 bases and J dropped 4 bases, with 17 bases sitting between them. The length of the CDR3 is 14 residues. CDR1 and CDR2 (germline): MDHEN, SYDVKM. The CDR3 sequence is CATKPYTGYNEQFF. CDR3 nucleotides: TGTGCCACCAAACCCTATACAGGGTACAATGAGCAGTTCTTC.

This clonotype was counted at least ten times. This chain joins TRBV15 and TRBJ1-1; D possibly corresponds to TRBD1 (5 bases). Germline loops: CDR1 LNHNV, CDR2 YYDKDF (reference sequence). Trimming stripped 6 bases from V and 5 bases from J, with 10 bases between. The CDR3 has 12 amino acids. This CDR3 is CATRAGRTEAFF. The DNA of the CDR3 is TGTGCCACCAGAGCAGGGAGAACTGAAGCTTTCTTT.

This clonotype was picked up a small number of times. The V call is TRBV19, the J call TRBJ2-3; D call uncertain. The ends were cut back, 3 bases at V and 0 bases at J, with 7 bases in the middle. In germline, CDR1 is LNHDA, CDR2 SQIVND (reference sequence). The CDR3 covers 14 residues. The CDR3 DNA sequence: TGTGCCAGTAGTATTGGGTTCAGCACAGATACGCAGTATTTT. It specifies CASSIGFSTDTQYF.

The chain is built from TRBV4-1 and TRBJ2-5, with 8 bases identical to TRBD1. V gave up 6 bases and J gave up 3 bases; unmatched junction bases: 6. This CDR3 contains 14 residues. Germline CDR1 and CDR2: MGHRA and YSYEKL. As DNA, the CDR3 is TGCGCCAGCAGTCAACAGGGGGTGAAAGAGACCCAGTACTTC. Encoded protein: CASSQQGVKETQYF.

This clonotype was observed a few times. V and J are TRBV6-1 and TRBJ2-1; D gene uncertain. The CDR3 has 16 residues. The V end was cut by 5 bases, the J end by 5 bases, with 19 bases between. Germline lookup yields CDR1 MNHNS and CDR2 SASEGT. CDR3 nucleotides: TGTGCCAGCAGTCCCCCCGGCCACAACACTCACAATGAGCAGTTCTTC. Encoded protein: CASSPPGHNTHNEQFF.

In this sample, this clonotype turned up many times. CDR3: CASSYSPGVTTGELFF. The CDR3, as DNA: TGTGCCAGCAGTTACTCCCCAGGTGTAACTACCGGGGAGCTGTTTTTT. The chain links TRBV6-5 to TRBJ2-2; D unclear. The CDR3 is made up of 16 amino acids. Trimming cost V 0 bases and J 5 bases, with 13 bases left between them. Looked up from germline, CDR1 is MNHEY and CDR2 is SVGAGI.

This clonotype appeared many times. The V and J genes are TRBV12-3 or TRBV12-4 and TRBJ1-5; 8 nucleotides line up with TRBD1. This CDR3 has 15 amino acids. The ends lost 6 bases at V and 0 bases at J; junction bases unmatched: 4. CDR3 region: CASSRTGYSNQPQHF. The DNA of the CDR3 is TGTGCCAGCAGCCGGACAGGGTATAGCAATCAGCCCCAGCATTTT.

Ten or more counts support this clonotype. The J gene is TRBJ2-1, the V gene TRBV2; D assignment may be TRBD1 or TRBD2 (6 bases each). CDR1 and CDR2 from the germline V gene are SNHLY and FYNNEI. V dropped 6 bases and J dropped 4 bases, with 16 bases sitting between them. There are 15 residues in the CDR3. Written as DNA, the CDR3 is TGTGCCAGCAGGACTCCGGGGGCATCATACAATGAGCAGTTCTTC. Its protein is CASRTPGASYNEQFF.

This clonotype has only one observation. DNA of the CDR3: TGCAGTGCTAGTAGGGACAGGGGGCTACTGTGGGGCTACACCTTC. The encoded protein is CSASRDRGLLWGYTF. The chain has TRBV20-1 and TRBJ1-2; 12 bases map to TRBD1. Germline trimming cut 3 bases from V and 8 bases from J; bases unmatched to any gene: 10. In germline, CDR1 is DFQATT, CDR2 SNEGSKA (reference sequence). This CDR3 region has 15 residues.

This clonotype occurred many times. The chain recombines TRBV7-9 with TRBJ2-1, with D perhaps TRBD2 (6 bases). The ends were cut back, 5 bases at V and 11 bases at J, with 16 bases in the middle. The germline V gene encodes CDR1 SEHNR and CDR2 FQNEAQ (reference sequence). The CDR3 covers 13 residues. The CDR3 region is CASSIGTAPKQFF. The CDR3 bases are TGTGCCAGCAGCATCGGGACTGCCCCTAAGCAGTTCTTC. The full variable domain, its missing parts supplied by reference TRBV7-9 and TRBJ2-1, is DTGVSQNPRHKITKRGQNVTFRCDPISEHNRLYWYRQTLGQGPEFLTYFQNEAQLEKSRLLSDRFSAERPKGSFSTLEIQRTEQGDSAMYLCASSIGTAPKQFFGPGTRLTVL.

The sample holds a few counts of this clonotype. The chain combines TRBV11-3 with TRBJ2-3, with 7 bases lining up with TRBD1. Germline V lookup: CDR1 SGHNT, CDR2 YENEEA. CDR3 size: 15 residues. V was clipped by 5 bases and J by 4 bases; unmatched bases: 9. The CDR3 DNA is TGTGCCAGCAGCCCCGGGACAGCCAATGCAGATACGCAGTATTTT. This translates into CASSPGTANADTQYF.

Worth noting for this clonotype: A read error may be the cause here, since a much bigger clone is one base away. The chain links TRBV18 to TRBJ1-1; 10 nucleotides align to TRBD1. Per germline, CDR1 KGHSH and CDR2 LQKENI. The CDR3 has 16 amino acids. Unmatched junction bases numbered 7, after V lost 3 bases and J lost 3 bases. The CDR3 protein is CASSPALGQGDTEAFF. In DNA form, the CDR3 reads TGTGCCAGCTCACCCGCCCTCGGACAGGGGGACACTGAAGCTTTCTTT. Drawing the rest from reference TRBV18 and TRBJ1-1, the complete variable domain is NAGVMQNPRHLVRRRGQEARLRCSPMKGHSHVYWYRQLPEEGLKFMVYLQKENIIDESGMPKERFSAEFPKEGPSILRIQQVVRGDSAAYFCASSPALGQGDTEAFFGQGTRLTVV.

This clonotype has a handful of counts. The V and J genes are TRBV10-3 and TRBJ2-7; D remains ambiguous. The length of the CDR3 is 14 residues. Germline values: CDR1 ENHRY, CDR2 SYGVKD. The ends were cut back, 0 bases at V and 4 bases at J, with 10 bases in the middle. CDR3 sequence reads: CAISESVSAYEQYF. The CDR3, as DNA: TGTGCCATCAGTGAGTCTGTAAGCGCTTACGAGCAGTACTTC.

This rearrangement joins TRBV4-1 to TRBJ1-1, with 7 bases aligning to TRBD1. V gave up 3 bases and J gave up 0 bases; unmatched junction bases: 4. The CDR3 sequence is 15 residues long. Germline V lookup: CDR1 MGHRA, CDR2 YSYEKL. The CDR3 reads CASSHRQGLNTEAFF. CDR3 coding DNA: TGCGCCAGCAGCCATCGACAGGGACTGAACACTGAAGCTTTCTTT.

V is TRBV15 and J is TRBJ2-6; D remains unclear. Germline CDR1 and CDR2: LNHNV and YYDKDF (reference sequence). The CDR3 has 12 residues. Between the trimmed V and J ends, which lost 11 bases and 15 bases, there was a span of 20 bases. CDR3 DNA: TGTGCCCCCACGGGCCCATCCATCGACCTGACTTTC. Its translation is CAPTGPSIDLTF.

This clonotype showed up just a few times. The rearrangement links TRBV5-1 to TRBJ2-1; weak D call: TRBD2 (6 bases). There are 16 residues in the CDR3. The germline V gene has CDR1 SGHRS and CDR2 YFSETQ. V was cut by 0 bases and J by 3 bases, with 13 bases left in between. The CDR3 DNA reads TGCGCCAGCAGCTTGGCCATGGGGGGATACTACAATGAGCAGTTCTTC. This translates into CASSLAMGGYYNEQFF.

The chain uses TRBV4-1 and TRBJ1-2; D may be TRBD1 (6 bases). Germline-derived CDR1 and CDR2 are MGHRA and YSYEKL. The CDR3 is 15 residues long. Deletions cut 3 bases from V and 6 bases from J, with 17 bases between. CDR3 coding DNA: TGCGCCAGCAGCCACGGGAACAGGGATTATAATGGCTACACCTTC. It yields the protein CASSHGNRDYNGYTF.

This chain joins TRBV20-1 and TRBJ2-1; D may be TRBD2 (5 bases). V lost 8 bases to trimming and J lost 0 bases, with 20 bases between them. Germline lookup yields CDR1 DFQATT and CDR2 SNEGSKA (reference sequence). This CDR3 comprises 16 residues. The DNA of the CDR3 is TGCAGTCCACCCCCAGTTGACGGACTCTCCTACAATGAGCAGTTCTTC. Translation gives CSPPPVDGLSYNEQFF.

This clonotype was detected ten times or more. The chain joins TRBV18 to TRBJ1-5, with D uncertain. This CDR3 has 14 residues. V was cut by 0 bases and J by 6 bases, with 9 bases left in between. CDR1 is KGHSH, CDR2 LQKENI, per germline. The CDR3 spells CASSPPDRGQPQHF. The CDR3 DNA is TGTGCCAGCTCACCACCGGACCGGGGTCAGCCCCAGCATTTT.

The rearrangement joins TRBV6-1 to TRBJ2-7; perhaps TRBD1 as D (6 bases). The CDR3 is 16 residues long. The V gene's germline CDR1 is MNHNS and CDR2 SASEGT. Deletions cut 5 bases from V and 2 bases from J, with 19 bases between. The CDR3 sequence: CASSYATGTATYEQYF. In nucleotides, the CDR3 is TGTGCCAGCAGTTACGCCACAGGGACCGCGACCTACGAGCAGTACTTC.

This clonotype appeared a few times. The chain has TRBV5-1 and TRBJ2-6; the match to TRBD1 covers 8 bases. The CDR3 contains 17 residues. Germline trimming cut 3 bases from V and 2 bases from J; bases unmatched to any gene: 7. Per germline, CDR1 SGHRS and CDR2 YFSETQ. The CDR3 region is CASSSRQGRAGANVLTF. For the CDR3, the DNA is TGCGCCAGCAGCTCGCGACAGGGGCGAGCTGGGGCCAACGTCCTGACTTTC.

This rearrangement joins TRBV19 to TRBJ1-5, with 7 nucleotides matching TRBD1. From germline, CDR1 is LNHDA and CDR2 SQIVND (reference sequence). The CDR3 contains 13 residues. Trimming removed 8 bases from V and 6 bases from J; junction bases left unmatched: 7. The CDR3 DNA follows: TGTGCCAGTCAGTGGGGACAGTTTCAGCCCCAGCATTTT. Translation gives CASQWGQFQPQHF.